These T cell receptor beta chains were read from a single sample in a study of blood T cells in healthy people across ages. TCRdb recomputed calls from the 5' RACE reads with MiXCR, one row per CDR3 protein. The table records about 930,000 distinct CDR3 sequences, almost 30% of them present only once. The same specimen was also included in a second study, on T cells of mothers and their children.

The specimen was blood. Every receptor here comes from a middle-aged woman in good health. Each CDR3 is given with its conserved first and last residue. D genes are given only for firm matches. Size is stated for part of the rows, as once, few or many counts, or as a class when the clone is expanded.

j_call,v_call,clone_size,d_call,cdr3_aa,cdr3_nt
TRBJ2-3,TRBV3-1,once,TRBD2,CASSQGPGGSGKTDTQYF,TGTGCCAGCAGCCAAGGACCGGGAGGTAGCGGGAAAACAGATACGCAGTATTTT
TRBJ1-5,TRBV20-1,many,NA,CSARDKGTMYQPQHF,TGCAGTGCTAGAGATAAGGGGACGATGTATCAGCCCCAGCATTTT
TRBJ2-7,TRBV7-9,few,NA,CASSETGISYEQYF,TGTGCCAGCAGTGAGACAGGTATCTCCTACGAGCAGTACTTC
TRBJ2-3,TRBV28,NA,TRBD1,CASSSPGQGLSDTQYF,TGTGCCAGCAGTTCTCCGGGACAGGGCCTTTCAGATACGCAGTATTTT
TRBJ2-3,TRBV28,NA,NA,CASSFVSGSDTQYF,TGTGCCAGCAGTTTCGTATCTGGCTCAGATACGCAGTATTTT
TRBJ1-6,TRBV7-3,few,TRBD1,CASSFGQGASPLHF,TGTGCCAGCAGCTTCGGACAGGGAGCCTCACCCCTCCACTTT
TRBJ2-1,TRBV20-1,few,NA,CSAISYKSFSYNEQFF,TGCAGTGCTATATCGTACAAATCCTTTTCCTACAATGAGCAGTTCTTC
TRBJ2-1,TRBV20-1,NA,NA,CSASTGLSYNEQFF,TGCAGTGCTAGCACAGGGCTAAGCTACAATGAGCAGTTCTTC
TRBJ1-2,TRBV3-1,many,NA,CASSQGGDGHTF,TGTGCCAGCAGCCAAGGCGGGGACGGACACACCTTC
TRBJ1-5,TRBV27,few,TRBD1,CASSSTQGDLNQPQHF,TGTGCCAGCAGTTCTACCCAGGGGGACCTCAATCAGCCCCAGCATTTT
TRBJ2-5,TRBV7-9,NA,NA,CASSPLDGQYF,TGTGCCAGCAGCCCACTGGACGGGCAGTACTTC
TRBJ2-1,TRBV14,NA,TRBD2,CASSQDDNGGFYNEQFF,TGTGCCAGCAGCCAAGATGATAACGGGGGGTTCTACAATGAGCAGTTCTTC
TRBJ1-5,TRBV12-3/TRBV12-4,NA,NA,CASSRRGEVSNQPQHF,TGTGCCAGCAGCCGCAGGGGCGAGGTCAGCAATCAGCCCCAGCATTTT
TRBJ2-5,TRBV28,many,NA,CASSGFTGVQETQYF,TGTGCCAGCAGTGGGTTTACCGGGGTCCAGGAGACCCAGTACTTC
TRBJ2-7,TRBV13,many,NA,CASSLRGFDYEQYF,TGTGCCAGCAGCTTACGCGGTTTTGACTACGAGCAGTACTTC
TRBJ1-6,TRBV7-2,NA,NA,CASSLAGNNSPLHF,TGTGCCAGCAGCTTAGCGGGGAACAATTCACCCCTCCACTTT
TRBJ2-5,TRBV7-6,NA,NA,CASSLYETRQETQYF,TGTGCCAGCAGCTTATACGAGACTCGACAAGAGACCCAGTACTTC
TRBJ1-2,TRBV5-1,NA,NA,CASSPPDGSYGYTF,TGCGCCAGCAGCCCCCCGGATGGGTCCTATGGCTACACCTTC
TRBJ2-5,TRBV7-8,NA,NA,CASSFSGVQQYF,TGTGCCAGCAGCTTCAGCGGCGTCCAGCAGTACTTC
TRBJ2-3,TRBV27,few,TRBD1,CASSLWTGVDTQYF,TGTGCCAGCAGTTTATGGACAGGGGTAGATACGCAGTATTTT
TRBJ2-7,TRBV11-1,NA,NA,CASSLAPGGGNEQYF,TGTGCCAGCAGCTTAGCGCCAGGGGGAGGGAACGAGCAGTACTTC
TRBJ1-1,TRBV9,many,NA,CASSPEGQLDEAFF,TGTGCCAGCAGCCCAGAGGGTCAGCTCGATGAAGCTTTCTTT
TRBJ2-5,TRBV11-2,once,TRBD1,CASSYTGGSETQYF,TGTGCCAGCAGCTACACAGGGGGGTCGGAGACCCAGTACTTC
TRBJ1-1,TRBV7-6,NA,NA,CASSLVSGEAFF,TGTGCCAGCAGCTTAGTGTCAGGTGAAGCTTTCTTT